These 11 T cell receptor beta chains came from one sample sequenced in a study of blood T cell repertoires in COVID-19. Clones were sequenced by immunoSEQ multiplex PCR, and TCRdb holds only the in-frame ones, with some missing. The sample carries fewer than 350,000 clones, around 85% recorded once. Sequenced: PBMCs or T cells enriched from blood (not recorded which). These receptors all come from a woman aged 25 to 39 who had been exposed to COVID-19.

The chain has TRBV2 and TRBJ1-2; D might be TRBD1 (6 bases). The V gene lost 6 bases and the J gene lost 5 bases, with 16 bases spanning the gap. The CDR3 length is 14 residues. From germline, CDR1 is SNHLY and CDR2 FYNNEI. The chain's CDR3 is CASSEQGSLYGYTF. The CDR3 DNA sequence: TGTGCCAGCAGCGAACAGGGTTCTCTGTATGGCTACACCTTC.

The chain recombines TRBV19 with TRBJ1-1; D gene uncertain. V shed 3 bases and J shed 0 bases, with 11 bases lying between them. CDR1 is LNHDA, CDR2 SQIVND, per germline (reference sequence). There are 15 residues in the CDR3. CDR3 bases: TGTGCCAGTAGTATTGGCGGGTCCATGAACACTGAAGCTTTCTTT. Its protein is CASSIGGSMNTEAFF. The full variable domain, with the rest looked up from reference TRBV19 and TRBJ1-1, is DGGITQSPKYLFRKEGQNVTLSCEQNLNHDAMYWYRQDPGQGLRLIYYSQIVNDFQKGDIAEGYSVSREKKESFPLTVTSAQKNPTAFYLCASSIGGSMNTEAFFGQGTRLTVV.

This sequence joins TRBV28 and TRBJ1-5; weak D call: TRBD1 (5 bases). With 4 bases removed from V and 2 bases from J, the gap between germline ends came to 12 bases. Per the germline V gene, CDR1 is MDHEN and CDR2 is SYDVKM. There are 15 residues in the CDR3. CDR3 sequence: CASSSRGLGNQPQHF. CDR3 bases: TGTGCCAGCAGTTCAAGGGGACTTGGCAATCAGCCCCAGCATTTT. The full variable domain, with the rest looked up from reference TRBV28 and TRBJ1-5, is DVKVTQSSRYLVKRTGEKVFLECVQDMDHENMFWYRQDPGLGLRLIYFSYDVKMKEKGDIPEGYSVSREKKERFSLILESASTNQTSMYLCASSSRGLGNQPQHFGDGTRLSIL.

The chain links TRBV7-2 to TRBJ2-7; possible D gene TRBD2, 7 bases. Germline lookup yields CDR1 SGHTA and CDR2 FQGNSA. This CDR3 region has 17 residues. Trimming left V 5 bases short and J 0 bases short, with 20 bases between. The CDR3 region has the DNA TGTGCCAGCAGCCCCCTCGGGGGGCGACCAATCTCCTACGAGCAGTACTTC. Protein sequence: CASSPLGGRPISYEQYF.

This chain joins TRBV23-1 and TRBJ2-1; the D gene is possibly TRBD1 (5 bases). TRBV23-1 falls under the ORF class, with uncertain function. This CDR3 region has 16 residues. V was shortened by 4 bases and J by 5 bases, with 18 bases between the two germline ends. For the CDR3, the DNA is TGCGCCAGCAGTCCCCAGGACAAAAAAAAAGACAATGAGCAGTTCTTC. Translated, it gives CASSPQDKKKDNEQFF.

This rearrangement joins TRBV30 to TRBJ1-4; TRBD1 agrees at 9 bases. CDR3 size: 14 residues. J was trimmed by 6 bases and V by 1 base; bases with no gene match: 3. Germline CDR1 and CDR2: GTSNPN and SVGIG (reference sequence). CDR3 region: CAWSGGQGYEKLFF. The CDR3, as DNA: TGTGCCTGGAGTGGGGGACAGGGATATGAAAAACTGTTTTTT.

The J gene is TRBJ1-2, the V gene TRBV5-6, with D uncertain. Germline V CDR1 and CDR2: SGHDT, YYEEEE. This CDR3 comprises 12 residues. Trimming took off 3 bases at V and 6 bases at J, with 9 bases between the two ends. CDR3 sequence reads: CASSSRINGYTF. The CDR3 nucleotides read TGTGCCAGCAGCTCCAGGATAAATGGCTACACCTTC.

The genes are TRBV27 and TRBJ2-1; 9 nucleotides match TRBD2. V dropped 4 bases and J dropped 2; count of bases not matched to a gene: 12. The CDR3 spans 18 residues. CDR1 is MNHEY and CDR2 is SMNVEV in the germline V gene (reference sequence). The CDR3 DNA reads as TGTGCCAGCAGTTCCTCGAGGGTAGCGGGAGTCCCCTACAATGAGCAGTTCTTC. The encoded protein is CASSSSRVAGVPYNEQFF.

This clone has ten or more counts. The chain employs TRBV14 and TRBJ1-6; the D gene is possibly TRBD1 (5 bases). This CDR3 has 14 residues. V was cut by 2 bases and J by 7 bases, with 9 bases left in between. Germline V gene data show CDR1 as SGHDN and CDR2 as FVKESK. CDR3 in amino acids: CASSQPGLNSPLHF. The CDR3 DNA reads TGTGCCAGCAGCCAACCAGGGCTGAATTCACCCCTCCACTTT.

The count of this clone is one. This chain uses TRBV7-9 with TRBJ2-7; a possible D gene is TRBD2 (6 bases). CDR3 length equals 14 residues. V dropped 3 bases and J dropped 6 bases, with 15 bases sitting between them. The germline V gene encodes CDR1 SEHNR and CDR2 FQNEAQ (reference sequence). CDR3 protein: CASSLVTGVLEQYF. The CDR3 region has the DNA TGTGCCAGCAGCTTGGTAACGGGAGTTCTCGAGCAGTACTTC.

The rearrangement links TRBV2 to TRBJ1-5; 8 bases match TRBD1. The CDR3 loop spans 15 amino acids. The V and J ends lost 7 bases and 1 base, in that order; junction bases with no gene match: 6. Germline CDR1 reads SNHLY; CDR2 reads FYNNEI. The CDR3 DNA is TGTGCCAGCATTCCGGACAGGGCAAGCAATCAGCCCCAGCATTTT. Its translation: CASIPDRASNQPQHF. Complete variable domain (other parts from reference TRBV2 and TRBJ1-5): EPEVTQTPSHQVTQMGQEVILRCVPISNHLYFYWYRQILGQKVEFLVSFYNNEISEKSEIFDDQFSVERPDGSNFTLKIRSTKLEDSAMYFCASIPDRASNQPQHFGDGTRLSIL.